The clone carrying this T cell receptor (beta chain) was counted many times. The antigen is not known. Germline CDR1 reads MDHEN; CDR2 reads SYDVKM. Trimming shortened V by 7 bases and J by 5 bases, and 24 bases separated the two germline ends. The CDR3 length is 17 residues. This entry comes from a study of human T cells and chemical hapten exposure. The overall study: Upper back patch tests used 0.01% DPC, scored after 6 days. Patients, mostly women, had alopecia areata, alopecia totalis or alopecia universalis. Findings and caveats of the study: Counts of TCRs expanded at PT1 correlated positively with patch test score. Healthy people's immune response may differ from that of the donors, who had alopecia.

Each CDR3 protein gets one entry after TCRdb re-called the RACE reads with MiXCR. The data hold around 300,000 distinct CDR3 sequences, with about 5.4% observed a single time. Documented time point: pre-sensitization, week 0. Treatment defined: therapeutic diphenylcyclopropenone sensitization with weekly scalp DPC. This material consisted of whole blood, taken in connection with sensitization to the hapten diphenylcyclopropenone (DPC). The rearrangement joins TRBV28 to TRBJ1-5; D call uncertain. The sequence derives from a woman between 18 and 29 years old with alopecia areata. Some clones in this sample may be carry-over from other donors' samples. CDR3 nucleotides: TGTGCCAGCACTTCCGGGCCCTTCGTTACCCTGGATCAGCCCCAGCATTTT. This gives the protein CASTSGPFVTLDQPQHF.